This entry concerns a single T cell receptor (beta chain). Each participant's cohort was designated according to participant-reported clinical history. The sample belongs to a study of blood T cell repertoires in COVID-19. There are 14 residues in the CDR3. Germline loops: CDR1 MNHEY, CDR2 SVGAGI. J gave up 5 bases and V 0 bases, and 4 bases lay outside the gene matches. Method: immunoSEQ multiplex PCR; TCRdb's copy keeps in-frame clones and lacks some. This sample has a few hundred thousand clones; approximately 83% occur once, and the top ten carry 3.4%. The source is a man aged 50 to 60 who had recovered from COVID-19. The sample taken for sequencing was PBMCs or T cells enriched from blood (not recorded which). This chain connects TRBV6-5 to TRBJ2-7; 7 bases fit TRBD2. The CDR3 loop reads CASSYSRLAHEQYF. CDR3 sequence (DNA): TGTGCCAGCAGTTACTCGAGACTAGCCCACGAGCAGTACTTC.